This T cell receptor beta chain is drawn from a study of blood T cell repertoires in COVID-19. Study-level background: In each case, the material was cDNA or gDNA derived from T cells, B-cell-depleted T cells, or PBMCs.

Here immunoSEQ multiplex PCR was the method, and the copy in TCRdb shows in-frame clones only, minus some. Seen here are about 180,000 clones, about 91% observed once, and the top ten hold around 1.6%. This TCR came from a woman between 45 and 60 years old with acute or convalescent COVID-19. The specimen was peripheral blood.

The CDR3 DNA is TGTGCCAGCCGTCGCGGGGACAGTTCTCCTTATGGCTACACCTTC. Protein product: CASRRGDSSPYGYTF. The chain is built from TRBV2 and TRBJ1-2; 7 bases agree with TRBD1. V shed 8 bases and J 5 bases; nucleotides not matched to a gene: 14. The CDR3 extends over 15 amino acids. Per the germline V gene, CDR1 is SNHLY and CDR2 is FYNNEI.